What follows describes a single TCR beta chain. Germline assignment: CDR1 MNHEY and CDR2 SVGAGI. V was trimmed by 4 bases and J by 1 base, leaving 10 bases between them. The CDR3 spans 14 residues. These data are taken from a study of blood T cell repertoires in COVID-19. Turning to the study itself: The origin of the acute and convalescent COVID-19 samples was the United States, Italy and Spain. Sources were T cells, B-cell-depleted T cells, or PBMCs; the material itself was cDNA or gDNA.

Sequenced by immunoSEQ multiplex PCR; TCRdb stores in-frame clones only, minus some. The sample includes approximately 68,000 clones, around nine tenths seen only once; the top ten take roughly 13%. This rearrangement joins TRBV6-5 to TRBJ1-2; tentative D call: TRBD1 (6 bases). Material: peripheral blood. This TCR derives from a woman in her sixties with acute or convalescent COVID-19. This CDR3 is CASSSGQLNYGYTF. Here the CDR3 DNA reads TGTGCCAGCAGTTCCGGACAGCTTAACTATGGCTACACCTTC.